These 8 T cell receptor beta chains originate from one sample sequenced in a study of T cell responses to AZD1222 COVID-19 vaccine. Here immunoSEQ multiplex PCR was the method, and the copy in TCRdb shows in-frame clones only, minus some. The sample includes 130,000 or so clones, 85% to 95% of them seen just once. Here the sequenced sample was peripheral blood, taken on day 0 of MenACWY control vaccination. The receptor source for this set is an adult in good health.

The chain is built from TRBV27 and TRBJ1-1, with D possibly matching TRBD1 (5 bases). Germline CDR1 and CDR2: MNHEY and SMNVEV (reference sequence). The CDR3 runs 13 residues. Trimming removed 1 base at V and 6 bases at J, with 9 bases between. CDR3 loop: CASSLWGSSEAFF. The CDR3 DNA follows: TGTGCCAGCAGTTTATGGGGCAGCTCTGAAGCTTTCTTT.

V is TRBV5-6 and J is TRBJ1-6; 8 nucleotides align to TRBD1. CDR1 is SGHDT, CDR2 YYEEEE, per germline. J gave up 5 bases and V 3 bases, and 4 bases lay outside the gene matches. The CDR3 covers 15 residues. CDR3 nucleotide sequence: TGTGCCAGCAGCTCACAGGGGGGGAATAATTCACCCCTCCACTTT. It is translated as CASSSQGGNNSPLHF. The full variable domain, with the rest looked up from reference TRBV5-6 and TRBJ1-6, is DAGVTQSPTHLIKTRGQQVTLRCSPKSGHDTVSWYQQALGQGPQFIFQYYEEEERQRGNFPDRFSGHQFPNYSSELNVNALLLGDSALYLCASSSQGGNNSPLHFGNGTRLTVT.

This chain joins TRBV5-1 and TRBJ2-2; D is uncertain. V lost 0 bases and J lost 6, with 9 bases in between. The CDR3 spans 14 residues. The V gene's germline CDR1 is SGHRS and CDR2 YFSETQ. The CDR3 DNA reads as TGCGCCAGCAGCTTGGACGACGGCTCCGGGGAGCTGTTTTTT. Amino acid sequence: CASSLDDGSGELFF.

The chain carries TRBV5-6 and TRBJ2-1; D tentatively reads TRBD1 or TRBD2 (5 bases each). V dropped 4 bases and J dropped 3 bases, with 14 bases sitting between them. The CDR3 sequence is 15 residues long. Germline loops: CDR1 SGHDT, CDR2 YYEEEE. The CDR3 sequence is CASSPRGDGYNEQFF. CDR3 DNA: TGTGCCAGCAGCCCAAGGGGAGATGGCTACAATGAGCAGTTCTTC.

CDR3 region: CATARDNYEQYF. The CDR3 DNA reads as TGTGCCACCGCCAGGGACAACTACGAGCAGTACTTC. This chain connects TRBV15 to TRBJ2-7; a weak D match, TRBD1 (6 bases). CDR1 and CDR2 (germline): LNHNV, YYDKDF (reference sequence). V was trimmed by 8 bases and J by 3 bases, leaving 11 bases between them. The CDR3 spans 12 residues.

J is TRBJ2-3 and V is TRBV10-1; D possibly corresponds to TRBD2 (5 bases). V lost 0 bases and J lost 3, with 13 bases in between. There are 16 residues in the CDR3. Germline CDR1 and CDR2: WNHNN and SYGVQD (reference sequence). CDR3 coding DNA: TGCGCCAGCAGTGAGTCATGGGCGGGTAGTACAGATACGCAGTATTTT. This encodes CASSESWAGSTDTQYF.

This clone was found once. V and J are TRBV7-2 and TRBJ1-5; 7 bases are a match to TRBD1. The CDR3 length is 16 residues. Trimming took 5 bases from V and 3 from J; bases not matched to a gene: 10. Per germline, CDR1 SGHTA and CDR2 FQGNSA. The CDR3 sequence: CASSQDRTNLNQPQHF. As DNA, the CDR3 is TGTGCCAGCAGCCAGGACAGGACGAATCTCAATCAGCCCCAGCATTTT.

The CDR3 loop is CASSSGGALSYEQYF. As DNA, the CDR3 is TGCGCCAGCAGCTCGGGAGGGGCTCTCTCCTACGAGCAGTACTTC. This chain joins TRBV5-1 and TRBJ2-7; 8 nucleotides line up with TRBD2. Germline V gene sequence: CDR1 SGHRS, CDR2 YFSETQ. The CDR3 is 15 amino acids. V shed 3 bases, J shed 0 bases, and the junction held 5 bases outside the gene matches.